This T cell receptor beta chain was sequenced during a study of shared clonotypes between healthy human individuals. Background on the study: Donors had three CD4 naive, three CD4 memory, two CD8 naive and one CD8 memory plate apiece.

Germline-derived CDR1 and CDR2 are SGHVS and FQNEAQ. The CDR3 runs 14 residues. Trimming took off 6 bases at V and 3 bases at J, with 15 bases between the two ends. The protocol was immunoSEQ multiplex PCR, while the TCRdb copy is restricted to in-frame clones and leaves out a portion. The table includes about 660,000 clones, around two thirds detected once. The chain recombines TRBV7-8 with TRBJ2-7, with D possibly being TRBD1 (6 bases). Input material: memory CD4+ T cells sorted from blood. Described subset: CD45RA-negative fraction. This receptor was taken from a woman in her thirties in good health. This chain's CDR3 is CASSYRGGNYEQYF. CDR3 nucleotide sequence: TGTGCCAGCAGTTACAGAGGGGGTAACTACGAGCAGTACTTC.